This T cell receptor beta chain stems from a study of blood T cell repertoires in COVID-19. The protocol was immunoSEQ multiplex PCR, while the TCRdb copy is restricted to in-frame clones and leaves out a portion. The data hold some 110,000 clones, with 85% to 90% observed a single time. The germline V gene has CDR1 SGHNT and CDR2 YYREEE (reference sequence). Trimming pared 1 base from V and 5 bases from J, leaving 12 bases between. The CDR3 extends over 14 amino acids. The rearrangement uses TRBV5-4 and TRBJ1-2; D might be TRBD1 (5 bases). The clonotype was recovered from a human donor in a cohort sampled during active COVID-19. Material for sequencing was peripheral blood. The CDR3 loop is CASSLRQLNYGYTF. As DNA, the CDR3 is TGTGCCAGCAGCTTGAGACAGTTAAATTATGGCTACACCTTC. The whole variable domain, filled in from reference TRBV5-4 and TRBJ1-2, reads ETGVTQSPTHLIKTRGQQVTLRCSSQSGHNTVSWYQQALGQGPQFIFQYYREEENGRGNFPPRFSGLQFPNYSSELNVNALELDDSALYLCASSLRQLNYGYTFGSGTRLTVV.